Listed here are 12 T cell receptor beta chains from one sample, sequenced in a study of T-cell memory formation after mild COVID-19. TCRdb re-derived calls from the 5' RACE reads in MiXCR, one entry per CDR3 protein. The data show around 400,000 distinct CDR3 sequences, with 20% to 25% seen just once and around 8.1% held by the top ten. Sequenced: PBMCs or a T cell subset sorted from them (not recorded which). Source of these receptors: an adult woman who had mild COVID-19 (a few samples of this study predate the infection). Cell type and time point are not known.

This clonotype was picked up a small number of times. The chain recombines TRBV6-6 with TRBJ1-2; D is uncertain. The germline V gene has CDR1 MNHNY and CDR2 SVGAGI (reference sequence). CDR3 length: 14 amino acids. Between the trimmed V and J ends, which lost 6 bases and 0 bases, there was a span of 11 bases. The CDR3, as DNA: TGTGCCAGCAGATTTCAGGATGCTAACTATGGCTACACCTTC. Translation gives CASRFQDANYGYTF.

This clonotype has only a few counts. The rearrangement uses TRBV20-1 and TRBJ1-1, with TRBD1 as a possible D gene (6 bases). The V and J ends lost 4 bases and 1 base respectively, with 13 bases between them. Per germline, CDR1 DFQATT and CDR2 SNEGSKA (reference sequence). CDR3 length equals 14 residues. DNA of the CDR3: TGCAGTGCTACCCCCCCGACAGGGAACACTGAAGCTTTCTTT. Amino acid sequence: CSATPPTGNTEAFF.

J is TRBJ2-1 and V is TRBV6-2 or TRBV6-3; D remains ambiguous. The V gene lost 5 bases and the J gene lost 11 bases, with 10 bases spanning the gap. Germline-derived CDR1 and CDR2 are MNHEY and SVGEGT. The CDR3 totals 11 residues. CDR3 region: CASSLRVKQFF. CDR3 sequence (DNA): TGTGCCAGCAGTCTTCGGGTTAAGCAGTTCTTC.

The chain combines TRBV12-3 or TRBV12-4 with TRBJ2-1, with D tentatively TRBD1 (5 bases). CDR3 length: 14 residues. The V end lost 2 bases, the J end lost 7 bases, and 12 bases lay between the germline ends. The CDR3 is CASSLRGPRNEQFF. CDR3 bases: TGTGCCAGCAGTTTAAGGGGTCCCCGGAATGAGCAGTTCTTC.

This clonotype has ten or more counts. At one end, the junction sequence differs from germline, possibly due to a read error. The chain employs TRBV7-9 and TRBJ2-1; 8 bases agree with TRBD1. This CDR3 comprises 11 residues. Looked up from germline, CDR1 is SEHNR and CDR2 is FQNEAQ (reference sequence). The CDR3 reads CASSPTGELIF. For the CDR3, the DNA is TGTGCCAGCAGCCCGACAGGGGAGCTAATCTTC. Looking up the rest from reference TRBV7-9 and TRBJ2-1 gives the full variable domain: DTGVSQNPRHKITKRGQNVTFRCDPISEHNRLYWYRQTLGQGPEFLTYFQNEAQLEKSRLLSDRFSAERPKGSFSTLEIQRTEQGDSAMYLCASSPTGELIFGPGTRLTVL.

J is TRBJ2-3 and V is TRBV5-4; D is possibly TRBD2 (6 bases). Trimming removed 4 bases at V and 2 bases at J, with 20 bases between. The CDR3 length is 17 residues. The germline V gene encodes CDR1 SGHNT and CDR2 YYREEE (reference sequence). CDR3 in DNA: TGTGCCAGCAGCCGCGCTACTGGAGCGGGCCACACAGATACGCAGTATTTT. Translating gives CASSRATGAGHTDTQYF.

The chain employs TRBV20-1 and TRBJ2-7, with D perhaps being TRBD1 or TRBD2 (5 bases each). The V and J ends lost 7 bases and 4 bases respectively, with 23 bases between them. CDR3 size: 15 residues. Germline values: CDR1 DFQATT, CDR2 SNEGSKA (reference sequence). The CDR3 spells CSVSATGTDSYEQYF. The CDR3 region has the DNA TGCAGTGTGAGCGCAACCGGGACGGACTCTTACGAGCAGTACTTC.

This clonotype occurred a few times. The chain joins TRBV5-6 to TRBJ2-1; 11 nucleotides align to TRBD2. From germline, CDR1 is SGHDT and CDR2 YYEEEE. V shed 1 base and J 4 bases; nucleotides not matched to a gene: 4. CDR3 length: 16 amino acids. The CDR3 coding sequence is TGTGCCAGCAGCTTGCGGACTAGCGGGTCTTACAATGAGCAGTTCTTC. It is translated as CASSLRTSGSYNEQFF.

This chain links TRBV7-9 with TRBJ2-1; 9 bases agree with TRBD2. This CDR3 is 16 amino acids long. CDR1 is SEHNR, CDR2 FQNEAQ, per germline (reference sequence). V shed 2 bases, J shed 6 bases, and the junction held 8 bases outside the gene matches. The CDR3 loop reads CASSLRAGGPGNEQFF. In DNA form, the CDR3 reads TGTGCCAGCAGCTTACGGGCGGGAGGGCCCGGCAATGAGCAGTTCTTC.

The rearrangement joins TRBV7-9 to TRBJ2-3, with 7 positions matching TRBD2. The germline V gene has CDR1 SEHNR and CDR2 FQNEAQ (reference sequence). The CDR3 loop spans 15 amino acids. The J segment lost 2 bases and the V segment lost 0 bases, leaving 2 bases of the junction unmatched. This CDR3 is CASSLARGYTDTQYF. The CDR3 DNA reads TGTGCCAGCAGCTTAGCGCGGGGGTACACAGATACGCAGTATTTT.

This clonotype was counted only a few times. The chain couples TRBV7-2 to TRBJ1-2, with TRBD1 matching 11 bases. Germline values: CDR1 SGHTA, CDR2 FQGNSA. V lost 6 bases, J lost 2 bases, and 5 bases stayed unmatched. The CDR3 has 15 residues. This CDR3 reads CASSSWTGGNYGYTF. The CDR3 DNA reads TGTGCCAGCAGTTCATGGACAGGGGGCAACTATGGCTACACCTTC.

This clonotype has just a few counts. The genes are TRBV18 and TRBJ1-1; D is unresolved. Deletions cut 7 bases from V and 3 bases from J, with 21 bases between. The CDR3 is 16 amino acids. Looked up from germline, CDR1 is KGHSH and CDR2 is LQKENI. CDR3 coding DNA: TGTGCCAGCTTCCTGACCGGGATTCTCTCGGACACTGAAGCTTTCTTT. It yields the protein CASFLTGILSDTEAFF.